This record looks at one TCR beta chain sequence and its context. Its antigen is unidentified. These data belong to a study of shared clonotypes between healthy human individuals. Across the whole study: Donors, aged 18 to 49, were a couple of women and a few men.

Germline V gives CDR1 SGDLS, CDR2 YYNGEE. The CDR3 is 14 residues long. V shed 0 bases and J shed 6 bases, with 13 bases lying between them. Findings of the study overall: Non-shared clonotypes were found to have lower generation probabilities than the clonotypes that were shared by all four of the sorted-subset donors.

The repertoire was sequenced with immunoSEQ multiplex PCR; TCRdb's copy has only in-frame clones and lacks some. The table includes about 1.5 million clones, 98% detected once. The chain carries TRBV9 and TRBJ2-7; possibly TRBD2 for D (6 bases). The specimen sequenced was naive CD4+ T cells sorted from blood. The subset here: CD45RA+ positively selected. The sequence was collected from a man under 40 in good health. CDR3 sequence (DNA): TGTGCCAGCAGCGTAGAGTCGGGAGTGGGCGAGCAGTACTTC. It specifies CASSVESGVGEQYF.